The 17 T cell receptor beta chains reported below all come from one sample, sequenced in a study of shared clonotypes between healthy human individuals. Clones were read by immunoSEQ multiplex PCR, and TCRdb kept only the in-frame ones, dropping some. Among fewer than 1.6 million clones listed, 98% to 99% were seen once. Sequencing used naive CD4+ T cells sorted from blood. Subset described: CD45RA+ positively selected. The receptor set was obtained from a man aged 25 to 40 in good health.

This clone was recorded once. The rearrangement links TRBV4-2 to TRBJ1-3; D gene ambiguous. Germline lookup yields CDR1 LGHNA and CDR2 YNFKEQ. This CDR3 has 14 residues. The V end lost 2 bases, the J end lost 0 bases, and 5 bases lay between the germline ends. The DNA for the CDR3 is TGTGCCAGCAGCCAACGCGACTCTGGAAACACCATATATTTT. Residues: CASSQRDSGNTIYF.

In DNA form, the CDR3 reads TGTGCCAGCAGTGCTCCGGGACATAACACTGAAGCTTTCTTT. It encodes CASSAPGHNTEAFF. The chain combines TRBV27 with TRBJ1-1, with D possibly being TRBD1 (6 bases). Germline V gives CDR1 MNHEY, CDR2 SMNVEV (reference sequence). The CDR3 sequence is 14 residues long. V gave up 5 bases and J gave up 2 bases, with 12 bases separating them.

The chain joins TRBV7-8 to TRBJ2-2; unclear D gene. Germline V lookup: CDR1 SGHVS, CDR2 FQNEAQ. This CDR3 spans 14 amino acids. Trimming left V 4 bases short and J 7 bases short, with 13 bases between. CDR3 in amino acids: CASSSQRLLGELFF. DNA of the CDR3: TGTGCCAGCAGCTCCCAACGCCTACTCGGGGAGCTGTTTTTT.

This clone was found once. The V gene is TRBV19, the J gene TRBJ2-7; 9 bases line up with TRBD1. V dropped 4 bases and J dropped 0; count of bases not matched to a gene: 10. There are 17 residues in the CDR3. Germline V gene lookup returns CDR1 LNHDA and CDR2 SQIVND (reference sequence). The CDR3 DNA sequence: TGTGCCAGTAGTAAGAGGGGACAGGGCTATGGCTCCTACGAGCAGTACTTC. Its protein product is CASSKRGQGYGSYEQYF.

About this clone itself: Different DNA sequences within this sample yield the same CDR3. The chain uses TRBV11-2 and TRBJ2-1; D is unresolved. The V gene's germline CDR1 is SGHAT and CDR2 FQNNGV. V shed 1 base and J shed 7 bases, with 5 bases lying between them. This CDR3 has 12 amino acids. CDR3 in DNA: TGTGCCAGCAGCTTAGTTGGGAATGAGCAGTTCTTC. It specifies CASSLVGNEQFF. The whole variable domain, filled in from reference TRBV11-2 and TRBJ2-1, reads EAGVAQSPRYKIIEKRQSVAFWCNPISGHATLYWYQQILGQGPKLLIQFQNNGVVDDSQLPKDRFSAERLKGVDSTLKIQPAKLEDSAVYLCASSLVGNEQFFGPGTRLTVL.

This chain uses TRBV6-4 with TRBJ2-2; TRBD1 matches at 8 bases. CDR1 and CDR2 from the germline V gene are MRHNA and SNTAGT. The ends lost 4 bases at V and 3 bases at J; junction bases unmatched: 4. The CDR3 covers 15 residues. CDR3 bases: TGTGCCAGCAGTGCCCTGACAGGGGACACCGGGGAGCTGTTTTTT. Translating gives CASSALTGDTGELFF.

The chain employs TRBV7-8 and TRBJ1-1; D is undetermined. Deletions cut 4 bases from V and 3 bases from J, with 21 bases between. The germline V gene encodes CDR1 SGHVS and CDR2 FQNEAQ. The CDR3 loop spans 17 amino acids. In DNA form, the CDR3 reads TGTGCCAGCAGCTCCGACCCGAGACTCCAGCAATACACTGAAGCTTTCTTT. Its translation is CASSSDPRLQQYTEAFF. Drawing the rest from reference TRBV7-8 and TRBJ1-1, the complete variable domain is GAGVSQSPRYKVAKRGQDVALRCDPISGHVSLFWYQQALGQGPEFLTYFQNEAQLDKSGLPSDRFFAERPEGSVSTLKIQRTQQEDSAVYLCASSSDPRLQQYTEAFFGQGTRLTVV.

The chain is built from TRBV7-9 and TRBJ2-7, with TRBD1 as a possible D gene (6 bases). CDR1 is SEHNR, CDR2 FQNEAQ, per germline (reference sequence). CDR3 size: 15 residues. V lost 2 bases to trimming and J lost 3 bases, with 14 bases between them. In DNA form, the CDR3 reads TGTGCCAGCAGCTTAATAAACAGGGATCACTACGAGCAGTACTTC. This gives the protein CASSLINRDHYEQYF.

The chain has TRBV6-5 and TRBJ1-4; D is ambiguous. The germline CDR1 and CDR2 sequences are MNHEY and SVGAGI. This CDR3 has 15 residues. V lost 0 bases and J lost 7, with 12 bases in between. The CDR3 protein is CASSYSPPSSEKLFF. The DNA of the CDR3 is TGTGCCAGCAGTTACTCTCCCCCCAGTAGTGAAAAACTGTTTTTT.

The chain has TRBV28 and TRBJ1-2, with TRBD1 identical over 10 bases. J gave up 3 bases and V 5 bases, and 0 bases lay outside the gene matches. This CDR3 is built from 13 residues. Per the germline V gene, CDR1 is MDHEN and CDR2 is SYDVKM. CDR3 sequence: CASSGTGDYGYTF. DNA of the CDR3: TGTGCCAGCAGTGGGACAGGGGACTATGGCTACACCTTC.

The rearrangement uses TRBV10-2 and TRBJ2-1; TRBD2 agrees at 9 bases. The length of the CDR3 is 17 residues. CDR1 is WSHSY and CDR2 is SAAADI in the germline V gene. V lost 3 bases, J lost 3 bases, and 9 bases stayed unmatched. Here the CDR3 reads CASSETLAGLNYNEQFF. DNA for the CDR3: TGCGCCAGCAGTGAAACTCTAGCGGGGCTAAACTACAATGAGCAGTTCTTC.

The gene calls are TRBV9 and TRBJ2-7; D may be TRBD1 or TRBD2 (8 bases each). V lost 3 bases and J 1 base, leaving 17 bases between the germline ends. The CDR3 has 16 amino acids. Looked up from germline, CDR1 is SGDLS and CDR2 is YYNGEE. CDR3 sequence: CASSATSGQGSYEQYF. CDR3 in DNA: TGTGCCAGCAGCGCAACTAGCGGACAGGGATCCTACGAGCAGTACTTC.

CDR3 amino acids: CSVAGDMNTEAFF. Written as DNA, the CDR3 is TGCAGCGTGGCAGGGGATATGAACACTGAAGCTTTCTTT. The V gene is TRBV29-1, the J gene TRBJ1-1, with D possibly matching TRBD1 (6 bases). The CDR3 length is 13 residues. CDR1 SQVTM and CDR2 ANQGSEA come from the germline V gene. The V end lost 6 bases, the J end lost 0 bases, and 11 bases lay between the germline ends.

The genes are TRBV5-1 and TRBJ2-1; D is undetermined. Germline assignment: CDR1 SGHRS and CDR2 YFSETQ. V was trimmed by 4 bases and J by 6 bases, leaving 14 bases between them. The CDR3 length is 14 residues. CDR3 region: CASSKKDRLNEQFF. The CDR3 DNA sequence: TGCGCCAGCAGCAAAAAGGACCGACTCAATGAGCAGTTCTTC. The full variable domain, with the rest looked up from reference TRBV5-1 and TRBJ2-1, is KAGVTQTPRYLIKTRGQQVTLSCSPISGHRSVSWYQQTPGQGLQFLFEYFSETQRNKGNFPGRFSGRQFSNSRSEMNVSTLELGDSALYLCASSKKDRLNEQFFGPGTRLTVL.

V and J are TRBV6-1 and TRBJ2-3, with D possibly TRBD2 on 6 matching bases. Germline CDR1 MNHNS, CDR2 SASEGT. V dropped 6 bases and J dropped 10 bases, with 11 bases sitting between them. There are 11 residues in the CDR3. CDR3 DNA: TGTGCCAGCAGGACGGGGGTAGCGCAGTATTTT. Its translation: CASRTGVAQYF.

This sequence joins TRBV7-9 and TRBJ1-4, with TRBD1 as a possible D gene (6 bases). This CDR3 spans 15 amino acids. Trimming cost V 1 base and J 8 bases, with 14 bases left between them. Germline V gene data show CDR1 as SEHNR and CDR2 as FQNEAQ (reference sequence). The CDR3 loop is CASSLEPGATEKLFF. The CDR3 DNA sequence: TGTGCCAGCAGCTTAGAGCCGGGGGCGACGGAAAAACTGTTTTTT.

V is TRBV7-2 and J is TRBJ1-5; 7 nucleotides line up with TRBD1. The CDR3 sequence is 16 residues long. Germline lookup yields CDR1 SGHTA and CDR2 FQGNSA. V shed 5 bases and J 2 bases; nucleotides not matched to a gene: 9. The DNA of the CDR3 is TGTGCCAGCAGCCCGAGGGACAGTTGGGGCAATCAGCCCCAGCATTTT. It is translated as CASSPRDSWGNQPQHF. The full variable domain, completed using reference TRBV7-2 and TRBJ1-5, is GAGVSQSPSNKVTEKGKDVELRCDPISGHTALYWYRQSLGQGLEFLIYFQGNSAPDKSGLPSDRFSAERTGGSVSTLTIQRTQQEDSAVYLCASSPRDSWGNQPQHFGDGTRLSIL.